This TCR beta chain appears in the sequencing data of a study of beta chain features in type 1 diabetes. The study's findings and limits: PCR might preferentially amplify shorter templates, equally in patients and controls. Across all four CD4+ subsets, people with type 1 diabetes showed modestly shorter TCRB CDR3s.

Investigators reverse transcribed all isolated RNA, so they sequenced expressed TCRB transcripts. Clones were read by immunoSEQ multiplex PCR, and TCRdb kept only the in-frame ones, dropping some. The sample records about 150,000 clones, 6.5% to 8.5% being singletons. The CDR3 length is 15 residues. The V and J ends lost 8 bases and 9 bases, in that order; junction bases with no gene match: 16. CDR1 is SGHAT and CDR2 is FQNNGV in the germline V gene. This clone was seen a handful of times. Its matching antigen is unknown. This clonotype was obtained from a man between 18 and 29 years old with type 1 diabetes. The sequencing input was central memory CD4+ T cells from blood. This chain joins TRBV11-2 and TRBJ2-1, with TRBD2 matching 7 bases. CDR3 region: CASRTGGRRIGEQFF. The CDR3, as DNA: TGTGCCAGCCGAACCGGGGGGAGAAGGATTGGTGAGCAGTTCTTC.